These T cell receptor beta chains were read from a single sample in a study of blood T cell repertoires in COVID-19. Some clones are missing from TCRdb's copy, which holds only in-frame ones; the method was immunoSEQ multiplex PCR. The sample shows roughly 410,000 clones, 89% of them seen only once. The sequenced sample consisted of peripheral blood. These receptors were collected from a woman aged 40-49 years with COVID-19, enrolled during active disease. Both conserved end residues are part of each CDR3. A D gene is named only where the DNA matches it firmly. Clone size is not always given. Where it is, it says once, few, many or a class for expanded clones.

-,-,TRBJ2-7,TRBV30,TGTGCCTGGAGTGTGTGGGAGAAGGGAAGCTCCTACGAGCAGTACTTC,CAWSVWEKGSSYEQYF
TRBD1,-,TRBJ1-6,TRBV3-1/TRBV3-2,TGTGCCAGCAGCCAAGGCGCAGGGGGCTATTCACCCCTCCACTTT,CASSQGAGGYSPLHF
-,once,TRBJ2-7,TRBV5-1,TGCGCCAGCAGCTCACAACAAGACTACGAGCAGTACTTC,CASSSQQDYEQYF
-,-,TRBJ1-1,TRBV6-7,TGTGCCAGCAGTTACTCGAACCTCAAGGTGGGCAGGATAAACACTGAAGCTTTCTTT,CASSYSNLKVGRINTEAFF
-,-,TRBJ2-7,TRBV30,TGTGCCTGGGGGGGCGGGGGAGTGCAGTACTTC,CAWGGGGVQYF
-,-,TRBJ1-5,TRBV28,TGTGCCAGCACCCAAGCCGGGACTACTCTAAATAGCAATCAGCCCCAGCATTTT,CASTQAGTTLNSNQPQHF
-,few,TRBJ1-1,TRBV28,TGTGCCAGCAGTTTTGAGGCAACTGAAGCTTTCTTT,CASSFEATEAFF
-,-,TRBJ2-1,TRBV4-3,TGCGCCAGCAGCCAAGACCCGAGAGGGAGTGAGCAGTTCTTC,CASSQDPRGSEQFF
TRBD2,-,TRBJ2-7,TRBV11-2,TGTGCCAGCAGCCGCCCGGGACTAGCGGTCGAGCAGTACTTC,CASSRPGLAVEQYF
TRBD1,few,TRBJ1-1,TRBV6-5,TGTGCCAGCAGGGACAGGGGGAGGGCTGAAGCTTTCTTT,CASRDRGRAEAFF
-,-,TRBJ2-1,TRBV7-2,TGTGCCAGCAGGGGGCAGATTTATAATGAGCAGTTCTTC,CASRGQIYNEQFF
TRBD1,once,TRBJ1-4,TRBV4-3,TGCGCCAGCAGCCGAGGGACAGGGTCCGATGAAAAACTGTTTTTT,CASSRGTGSDEKLFF
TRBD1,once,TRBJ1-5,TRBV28,TGTGCCGGTTGGACAGGGTATAGCAATCAGCCCCAGCATTTT,CAGWTGYSNQPQHF
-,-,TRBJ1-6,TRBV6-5,TGTGCCAGCAGTCTAGGACAGCTTAATTCACCCCTCCACTTT,CASSLGQLNSPLHF
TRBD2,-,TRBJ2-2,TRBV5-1,TGCGCCAGCCAGGTTCTAGCGGGGGGAAACACCGGGGAGCTGTTTTTT,CASQVLAGGNTGELFF
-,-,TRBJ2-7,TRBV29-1,TGCAGCGCGCTAGCTACAGCCTACGAGCAGTACTTC,CSALATAYEQYF
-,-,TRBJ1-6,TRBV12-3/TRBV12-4,TGTGCCAGCAATTTAAGGGGAGGGTCACCCCTCCACTTT,CASNLRGGSPLHF
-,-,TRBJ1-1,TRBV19,TGTGCCAGTAGTCATACCGGGACATTTAATACTGAAGCTTTCTTT,CASSHTGTFNTEAFF
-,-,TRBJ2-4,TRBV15,TGTGCCACCAGCAGAGTGGCAGGTCCAGCCAAAAACATTCAGTACTTC,CATSRVAGPAKNIQYF
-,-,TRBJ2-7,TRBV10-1,TGCGCCAGCAGCTCCGGGACACTAAACTACGAGCAGTACTTC,CASSSGTLNYEQYF
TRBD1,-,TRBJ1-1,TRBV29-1,TGCAGCGGAAGGACAGGGGGGGTACGGACTGAAGCTTTCTTT,CSGRTGGVRTEAFF
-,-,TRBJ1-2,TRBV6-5,TGTGCCAGCAGGGCCACCCAGCGATATGGCTACACCTTC,CASRATQRYGYTF
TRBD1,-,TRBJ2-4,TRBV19,TGTGCCAGTAGTATCTCGGGACAGCAAAACATTCAGTACTTC,CASSISGQQNIQYF
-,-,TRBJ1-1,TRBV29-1,TGCAGCGTTGAGGAGGGTATGAACACTGAAGCTTTCTTT,CSVEEGMNTEAFF
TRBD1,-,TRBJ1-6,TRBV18,TGTGCCAGCTCACAAATGACAGGGGAGCATTCACCCCTCCACTTT,CASSQMTGEHSPLHF
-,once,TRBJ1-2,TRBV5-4,TGTGCCAGCTTCAGGGATGGCTATGGCTACACCTTC,CASFRDGYGYTF
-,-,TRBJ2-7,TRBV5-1,TGCGCCAGCAGCTTAGGGGCCCTTTTAGGACCGCTCACCTACGAGCAGTACTTC,CASSLGALLGPLTYEQYF
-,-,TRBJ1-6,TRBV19,TGTGCCAGTAGTTCCCCACCGGGGAGCTCCTATAATTCACCCCTCCACTTT,CASSSPPGSSYNSPLHF
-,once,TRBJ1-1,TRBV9,TGTGCCAGCAGCGTAGCGGGAATCTTGAACACTGAAGCTTTCTTT,CASSVAGILNTEAFF
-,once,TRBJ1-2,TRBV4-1,TGCGCCAGCAGCCAAGTCATCCCACCGACTTATGGCTACACCTTC,CASSQVIPPTYGYTF
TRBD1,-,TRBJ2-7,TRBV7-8,TGTGCCAGCAAAACAGGGGGCTCCTCCTACGAGCAGTACTTC,CASKTGGSSYEQYF
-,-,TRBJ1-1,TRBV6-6,TGTGCCAGCAGTTCAAGCGCCCGGGGGGCTTTCTTT,CASSSSARGAFF
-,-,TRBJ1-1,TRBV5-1,TGCGCCAGCAGCTTGGTGCCGCAGGGCAGCAGGAACACTGAAGCTTTCTTT,CASSLVPQGSRNTEAFF
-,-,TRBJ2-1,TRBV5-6,TGTGCCAGCAGCTTGTACCGGGGGGCGAACTACAATGAGCAGTTCTTC,CASSLYRGANYNEQFF
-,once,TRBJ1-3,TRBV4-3,TGCGCCAGCAGCCATATACCGACAAGCTCTGGAAACACCATATATTTT,CASSHIPTSSGNTIYF
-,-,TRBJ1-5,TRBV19,TGTGCCAGTAGTATAGGAATACTTAGCAATCAGCCCCAGCATTTT,CASSIGILSNQPQHF
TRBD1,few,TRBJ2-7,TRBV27,TGTGCCAGCAGTGTACTAGGGGGCGGCGAGCAGTACTTC,CASSVLGGGEQYF
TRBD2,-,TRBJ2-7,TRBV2,TGTGCCAGCAGTGAAATGCCGGGAGGGCCTCACGAGCAGTACTTC,CASSEMPGGPHEQYF
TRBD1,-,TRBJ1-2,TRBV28,TGTGCCAGTAGATCGGGGACAGGGGGCGAAGGCACCCGCTATGGCTACACCTTC,CASRSGTGGEGTRYGYTF
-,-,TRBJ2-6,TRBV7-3,TGTGCCAGCAGCTTGGTGGACACCAGCTCTGGGGCCAACGTCCTGACTTTC,CASSLVDTSSGANVLTF
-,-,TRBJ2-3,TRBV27,TGTGCCAGCAGCCGGGACGGAGGGGGGGGTACGCAGTATTTT,CASSRDGGGGTQYF
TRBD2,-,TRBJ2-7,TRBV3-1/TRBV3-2,TGTGCCAGCAGCCAAGATACTGGCGGGAGATTCTACGAGCAGTACTTC,CASSQDTGGRFYEQYF
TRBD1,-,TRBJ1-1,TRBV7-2,TGTGCCAGCAGCTCCTTGACAGGGCAAGCTTTCTTT,CASSSLTGQAFF
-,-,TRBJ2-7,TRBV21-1,TGTGCCAGCAGCTGTGCGGGACGGAGCTACGAGCAGTACTTC,CASSCAGRSYEQYF
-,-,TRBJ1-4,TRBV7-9,TGTGCCAGCAGCTTATTTGGGGGGGCTTCGGAAAAACTGTTTTTT,CASSLFGGASEKLFF
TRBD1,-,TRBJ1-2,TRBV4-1,TGCGCCAGCAGCCAAGATCAGGAGACAGGGTATGGCTACACCTTC,CASSQDQETGYGYTF
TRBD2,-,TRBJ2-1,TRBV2,TGTGCCAGCAGCGACCCAGCGGGAGGGCCAATGAGCTCCTACAATGAGCAGTTCTTC,CASSDPAGGPMSSYNEQFF
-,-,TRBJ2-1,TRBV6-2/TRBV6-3,TGTGCCAGCAGTTACGCCGGCAATGAGCAGTTCTTC,CASSYAGNEQFF
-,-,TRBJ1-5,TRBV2,TGTGCCAGCAGAGACACCAATCAGCCCCAGCATTTT,CASRDTNQPQHF
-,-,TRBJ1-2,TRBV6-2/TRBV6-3,TGTGCCAGCAGTCTGCCAGGGATCTATGGCTACACCTTC,CASSLPGIYGYTF
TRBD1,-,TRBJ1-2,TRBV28,TGTGCCAGCAGTTTAAGTGGACAGGGCAATAACTATGGCTACACCTTC,CASSLSGQGNNYGYTF
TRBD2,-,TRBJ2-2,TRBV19,TGTGCCAGTAAACCGTATAGCGGGAGGGACACCGGGGAGCTGTTTTTT,CASKPYSGRDTGELFF
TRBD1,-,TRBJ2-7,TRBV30,TGTGCCTGGGGACAGGGGGCGAAGTACGAGCAGTACTTC,CAWGQGAKYEQYF
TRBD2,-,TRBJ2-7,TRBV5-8,TGTGCCAGCAGCTTTCGGACTAGCGGGAGTAACGAGCAGTACTTC,CASSFRTSGSNEQYF
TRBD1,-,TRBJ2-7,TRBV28,TGTGCCAGCAGCCCGGGGACAGGTGGGACCTACGAGCAGTACTTC,CASSPGTGGTYEQYF
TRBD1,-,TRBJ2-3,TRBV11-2,TGTGCCAGCAGCTCCAGGGGGCTCACAGATACGCAGTATTTT,CASSSRGLTDTQYF
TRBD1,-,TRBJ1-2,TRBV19,TGTGCCAGTAGTTTCCGGACAGGGAAGTATGACTACACCTTC,CASSFRTGKYDYTF